Presented here are 6 T cell receptor beta chains from one specimen sequenced in a study of beta chain features in type 1 diabetes. The isolated RNA, all of it, was reverse transcribed, so expressed TCRB transcripts were what got sequenced. Some clones are missing from TCRdb's copy, which holds only in-frame ones; the method was immunoSEQ multiplex PCR. The sample lists under 900,000 clones, roughly 15% occurring once. The sequencing sample was made of naive CD4+ T cells from blood. The receptor source for this set is a woman between 18 and 29 years old in good health.

This clone has a handful of counts. The chain carries TRBV7-3 and TRBJ1-3; D uncertain. V lost 2 bases and J lost 0, with 11 bases in between. CDR1 is SGHTA, CDR2 FQGTGA, per germline. The CDR3 runs 16 residues. This CDR3 is CASSLGPSRSGNTIYF. The CDR3 coding sequence is TGTGCCAGCAGCTTAGGACCCAGCCGCTCTGGAAACACCATATATTTT.

The gene calls are TRBV19 and TRBJ2-5, with D unresolved. There are 13 residues in the CDR3. From germline, CDR1 is LNHDA and CDR2 SQIVND (reference sequence). Between the trimmed V and J ends, which lost 3 bases and 4 bases, there was a span of 9 bases. The CDR3 spells CASSIGPIETQYF. The CDR3 DNA sequence: TGTGCCAGTAGTATCGGGCCGATAGAGACCCAGTACTTC.

This clone has only a few counts. The chain joins TRBV4-3 to TRBJ2-1, with 16 bases fitting TRBD2. CDR3 length: 16 residues. Germline CDR1 and CDR2: LGHNA and YSLEER. With 3 bases clipped from V and 7 bases from J, the junction kept 3 bases outside the gene matches. CDR3 loop: CASSQGLAGGGNEQFF. DNA of the CDR3: TGCGCCAGCAGCCAGGGACTAGCGGGAGGGGGGAATGAGCAGTTCTTC.

The chain joins TRBV18 to TRBJ2-3; unclear D gene. Trimming took 1 base from V and 6 from J, leaving 5 bases between them. There are 12 residues in the CDR3. Germline V gene sequence: CDR1 KGHSH, CDR2 LQKENI. This chain's CDR3 is CASSPLSDTQYF. The CDR3, as DNA: TGTGCCAGCTCACCACTCTCGGATACGCAGTATTTT.

This CDR3 reads CASSSGTVAYYTF. The CDR3, as DNA: TGCGCCAGCAGCTCAGGGACAGTCGCTTACTACACCTTC. The V call is TRBV5-1, the J call TRBJ1-2, with 7 positions matching TRBD1. The germline gives CDR1 SGHRS, CDR2 YFSETQ. Unmatched junction bases numbered 9, after V lost 3 bases and J lost 10 bases. This CDR3 has 13 residues. The whole variable domain, filled in from reference TRBV5-1 and TRBJ1-2, reads KAGVTQTPRYLIKTRGQQVTLSCSPISGHRSVSWYQQTPGQGLQFLFEYFSETQRNKGNFPGRFSGRQFSNSRSEMNVSTLELGDSALYLCASSSGTVAYYTFGSGTRLTVV.

This clone occurred a few times. The genes are TRBV6-5 and TRBJ1-2; 7 bases are shared with TRBD1. J gave up 4 bases and V 6 bases, and 5 bases lay outside the gene matches. Germline V CDR1 and CDR2: MNHEY, SVGAGI. This CDR3 region has 13 residues. The DNA for the CDR3 is TGTGCCAGCAGCGAGACAGGGACCTATGGCTACACCTTC. Its translation: CASSETGTYGYTF.